This TCR beta chain originates from a study of T cells in Graves' hyperthyroidism and ophthalmopathy. On the study more broadly: Peripheral blood samples were taken at initial diagnosis, prior to any treatment.

Those with hyperthyroidism were 18 to 65 years old, newly diagnosed, and ill for under 2 months. Fresh peripheral blood, under 13 ml, was the source of the PBMCs. Using RNA transcripts as the source, TCR beta CDR3 regions were amplified. Using the HTBI primer set, a first-round RT-PCR was run on the TCR CDR3. TCRdb re-derived calls from the multiplex PCR reads in MiXCR, one entry per CDR3 protein. The data contain 300,000 or so distinct CDR3 sequences, roughly 17% of them singletons. With 5 bases removed from V and 9 bases from J, the gap between germline ends came to 11 bases. This CDR3 spans 12 amino acids. From germline, CDR1 is SGHNT and CDR2 YENEEA.

This clonotype was obtained from a man aged 25 to 40 with Graves' hyperthyroidism. The sequenced material came from blood. The gene calls are TRBV11-3 and TRBJ2-1, with a possible D match to TRBD2 (6 bases). The CDR3, as DNA: TGTGCCAGCAGCCCCTGGGGAGGTGAGCAGTTCTTC. Protein: CASSPWGGEQFF.